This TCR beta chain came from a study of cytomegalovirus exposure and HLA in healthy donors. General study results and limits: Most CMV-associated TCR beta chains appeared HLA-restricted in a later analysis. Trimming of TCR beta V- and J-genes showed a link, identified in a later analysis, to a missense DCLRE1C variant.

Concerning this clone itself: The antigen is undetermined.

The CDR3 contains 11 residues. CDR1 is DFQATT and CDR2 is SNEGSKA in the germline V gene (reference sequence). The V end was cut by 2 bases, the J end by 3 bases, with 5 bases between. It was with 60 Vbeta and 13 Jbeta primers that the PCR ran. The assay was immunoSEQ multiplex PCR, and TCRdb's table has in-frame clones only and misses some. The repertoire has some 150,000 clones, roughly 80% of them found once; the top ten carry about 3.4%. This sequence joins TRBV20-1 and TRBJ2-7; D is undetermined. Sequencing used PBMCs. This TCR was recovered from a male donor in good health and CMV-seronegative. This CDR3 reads CSARSVYEQYF. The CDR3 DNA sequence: TGCAGTGCTAGATCTGTCTACGAGCAGTACTTC.